The 8 T cell receptor beta chains in this list originate from one sample, sequenced in a study of regulatory T cells in long-lasting Graves disease. Construction of TCR beta libraries relied on iRepertoire HTBI primers and on Arm-PCR targeting CDR3 regions. A single record per CDR3 protein comes from TCRdb applying MiXCR to the multiplex PCR reads. In the table there are over 500,000 distinct CDR3 sequences, roughly a sixth of which are singletons. The time point here: newly diagnosed GD, antithyroid drugs for less than 3 months. Making the TCR library involved RNA that had been extracted from PBMCs. A further study also used this sample, focusing on T cells in Graves' hyperthyroidism and ophthalmopathy.

Sample: peripheral blood mononuclear cells (PBMCs), taken at new diagnosis, from a patient treated with antithyroid drugs. The receptor source for this set is a man aged 18 to 29 with Graves disease.

This clonotype was seen ten or more times. This chain joins TRBV28 and TRBJ1-1, with D possibly TRBD1 on 5 matching bases. The CDR3 runs 13 residues. Germline CDR1 is MDHEN and CDR2 is SYDVKM. The V gene lost 5 bases and the J gene lost 4 bases, with 11 bases spanning the gap. CDR3 protein: CASSPTGFTEAFF. The CDR3 DNA is TGTGCCAGCAGTCCTACAGGTTTCACTGAAGCTTTCTTT.

The table lists this clonotype with many counts. The chain has TRBV5-1 and TRBJ2-3; TRBD2 agrees at 7 bases. Germline V gene sequence: CDR1 SGHRS, CDR2 YFSETQ. The CDR3 covers 16 residues. V gave up 4 bases and J gave up 2 bases; unmatched junction bases: 10. The CDR3: CASSPQTAGATDTQYF. The CDR3 DNA is TGCGCCAGCAGCCCTCAAACGGCGGGAGCCACAGATACGCAGTATTTT.

This clonotype was found many times. The rearrangement joins TRBV20-1 to TRBJ2-1; 8 bases fit TRBD2. The CDR3 consists of 15 residues. Trimming removed 3 bases from V and 6 bases from J; junction bases left unmatched: 10. The germline CDR1 and CDR2 sequences are DFQATT and SNEGSKA (reference sequence). Here the CDR3 reads CSASSAGVSSNEQFF. The CDR3 DNA reads TGCAGTGCTAGTTCAGCGGGAGTATCGTCCAATGAGCAGTTCTTC.

For the CDR3, the DNA is TGCAGTGCTAGTAGACAGGGGATGAGCAATCAGCCCCAGCATTTT. This encodes CSASRQGMSNQPQHF. The chain combines TRBV20-1 with TRBJ1-5; 8 bases map to TRBD1. The CDR3 runs to 15 residues. With V trimmed by 3 bases and J by 1 base, 5 bases remained unmatched. Germline-derived CDR1 and CDR2 are DFQATT and SNEGSKA (reference sequence).

This clonotype was observed a few times. V is TRBV7-9 and J is TRBJ1-2; possible D gene TRBD1, 5 bases. Per the germline V gene, CDR1 is SEHNR and CDR2 is FQNEAQ (reference sequence). This CDR3 region has 14 residues. V lost 5 bases, J lost 2 bases, and 12 bases lay in between. The CDR3 DNA is TGTGCCAGCAGCCACCCGGGACGGAACTATGGCTACACCTTC. Encoded protein: CASSHPGRNYGYTF.

The chain couples TRBV10-3 to TRBJ1-1, with D uncertain. V lost 10 bases and J 0 bases, leaving 12 bases between the germline ends. The CDR3 spans 13 residues. Germline CDR1 reads ENHRY; CDR2 reads SYGVKD. The CDR3 region has the DNA TGTGCCACAAGTGGAGTCATGAACACTGAAGCTTTCTTT. The encoded protein is CATSGVMNTEAFF.

This clonotype was found many times. The rearrangement joins TRBV29-1 to TRBJ2-3, with D possibly TRBD2 on 6 matching bases. This CDR3 region has 13 residues. The germline CDR1 and CDR2 sequences are SQVTM and ANQGSEA. The V end was cut by 3 bases, the J end by 4 bases, with 11 bases between. CDR3 DNA sequence: TGCAGCGTTGATGAACTAGCCGCAGATACGCAGTATTTT. Translated: CSVDELAADTQYF.

This clonotype was counted ten times or more. The J gene is TRBJ1-1, the V gene TRBV2; the match to TRBD1 covers 9 bases. With V trimmed by 8 bases and J by 7 bases, 11 bases remained unmatched. This CDR3 contains 14 residues. Germline V CDR1 and CDR2: SNHLY, FYNNEI. CDR3 region: CASAWTGVLGEAFF. In DNA, the CDR3 is TGTGCCAGCGCGTGGACAGGGGTATTGGGTGAAGCTTTCTTT.